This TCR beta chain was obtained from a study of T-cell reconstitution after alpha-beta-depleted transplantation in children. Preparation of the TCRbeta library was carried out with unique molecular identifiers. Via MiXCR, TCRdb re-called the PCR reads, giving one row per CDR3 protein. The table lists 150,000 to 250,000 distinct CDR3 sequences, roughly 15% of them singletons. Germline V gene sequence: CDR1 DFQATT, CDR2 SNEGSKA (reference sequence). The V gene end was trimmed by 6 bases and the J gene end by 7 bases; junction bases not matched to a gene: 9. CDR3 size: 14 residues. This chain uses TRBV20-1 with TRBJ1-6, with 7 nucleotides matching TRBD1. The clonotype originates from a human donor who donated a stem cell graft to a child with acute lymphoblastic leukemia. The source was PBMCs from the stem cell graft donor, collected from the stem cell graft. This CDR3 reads CSATAGTANSPLHF. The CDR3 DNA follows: TGCAGTGCCACAGCCGGGACAGCAAATTCACCCCTCCACTTT.